The next 6 T cell receptor beta chains were all read from a single sample in a study of cytomegalovirus exposure and HLA in healthy donors (dated by TCRdb to the late 2010s). Libraries were prepared through the immunoSEQ multiplex PCR assay. For the multiplex PCR, a mixture combining 60 forward primers for TCR Vbeta segments and 13 reverse primers for TCR Jbeta segments was used. TCRdb retrieved this table from immuneACCESS and kept in-frame rearrangements only. Not all clones are present; in checked studies, unresolved V genes account for under half, and no reason is known for the remainder. The sample records a few hundred thousand clones, around 89% of which are singletons. The top ten hold more than 0.8% of the sample. Sequenced material: PBMCs. The receptors shown here come from a woman aged 18-30 years in good health and CMV-seronegative.

The chain recombines TRBV19 with TRBJ2-3; maybe TRBD2 (5 bases). This CDR3 region has 14 residues. Trimming removed 2 bases from V and 1 base from J, with 7 bases in between. Germline V gene lookup returns CDR1 LNHDA and CDR2 SQIVND (reference sequence). The CDR3 loop is CASSISRGTDTQYF. DNA of the CDR3: TGTGCCAGTAGTATATCGAGGGGCACAGATACGCAGTATTTT.

The chain carries TRBV6-1 and TRBJ2-7, with 9 bases fitting TRBD1. There are 15 residues in the CDR3. Germline loops: CDR1 MNHNS, CDR2 SASEGT. J gave up 3 bases and V 6 bases, and 9 bases lay outside the gene matches. CDR3 residues: CASSATGTGNYEQYF. CDR3 bases: TGTGCCAGCAGCGCCACCGGGACAGGGAACTACGAGCAGTACTTC.

This chain connects TRBV2 to TRBJ2-5; possible D gene TRBD1, 5 bases. The CDR3 runs 14 residues. Germline CDR1 SNHLY, CDR2 FYNNEI. V was trimmed by 6 bases and J by 2 bases, leaving 13 bases between them. CDR3 loop: CASSVRTIQETQYF. In nucleotides, the CDR3 is TGTGCCAGCAGCGTCAGGACAATACAAGAGACCCAGTACTTC.

The chain joins TRBV29-1 to TRBJ2-1; 12 bases line up with TRBD2. CDR1 is SQVTM and CDR2 is ANQGSEA in the germline V gene. This CDR3 is built from 14 residues. V lost 7 bases to trimming and J lost 4 bases; unmatched junction nucleotides: 5. The CDR3 protein is CSAAGLAGYNEQFF. The CDR3 DNA is TGCAGCGCGGCTGGACTAGCGGGATACAATGAGCAGTTCTTC.

This clone appeared once. This chain joins TRBV7-2 and TRBJ2-7; TRBD1 agrees at 10 bases. CDR1 and CDR2 from the germline V gene are SGHTA and FQGNSA. This CDR3 is built from 16 residues. The V and J ends lost 2 bases and 5 bases, in that order; junction bases with no gene match: 9. This chain's CDR3 is CASSLRRDRGPHEQYF. DNA for the CDR3: TGTGCCAGCAGCTTACGCCGGGACAGGGGTCCCCACGAGCAGTACTTC.

This clone was detected only a few times. V usage is TRBV6-1 and J usage is TRBJ2-7; tentatively, D is TRBD1 (5 bases). Per the germline V gene, CDR1 is MNHNS and CDR2 is SASEGT. This CDR3 has 14 amino acids. V was pared by 4 bases and J by 3 bases, with 13 bases between. CDR3 amino acids: CASSGRQQFYEQYF. The CDR3 region has the DNA TGTGCCAGCAGTGGGAGACAGCAATTCTACGAGCAGTACTTC.